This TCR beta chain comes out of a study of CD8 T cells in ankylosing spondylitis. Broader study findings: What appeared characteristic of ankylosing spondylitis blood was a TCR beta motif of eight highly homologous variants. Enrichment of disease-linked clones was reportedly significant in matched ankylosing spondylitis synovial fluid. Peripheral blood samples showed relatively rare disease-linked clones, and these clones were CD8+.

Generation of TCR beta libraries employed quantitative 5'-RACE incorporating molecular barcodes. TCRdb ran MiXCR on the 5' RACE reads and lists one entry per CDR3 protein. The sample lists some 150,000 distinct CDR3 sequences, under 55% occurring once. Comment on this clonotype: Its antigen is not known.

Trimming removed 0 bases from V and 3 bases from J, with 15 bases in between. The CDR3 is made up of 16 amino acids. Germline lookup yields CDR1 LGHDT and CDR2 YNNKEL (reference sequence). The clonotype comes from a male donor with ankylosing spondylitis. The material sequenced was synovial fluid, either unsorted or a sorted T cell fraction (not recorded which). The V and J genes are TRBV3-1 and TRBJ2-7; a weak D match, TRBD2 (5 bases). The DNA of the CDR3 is TGTGCCAGCAGCCAAGACGGGGTCCCAACCTTCTACGAGCAGTACTTC. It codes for CASSQDGVPTFYEQYF.